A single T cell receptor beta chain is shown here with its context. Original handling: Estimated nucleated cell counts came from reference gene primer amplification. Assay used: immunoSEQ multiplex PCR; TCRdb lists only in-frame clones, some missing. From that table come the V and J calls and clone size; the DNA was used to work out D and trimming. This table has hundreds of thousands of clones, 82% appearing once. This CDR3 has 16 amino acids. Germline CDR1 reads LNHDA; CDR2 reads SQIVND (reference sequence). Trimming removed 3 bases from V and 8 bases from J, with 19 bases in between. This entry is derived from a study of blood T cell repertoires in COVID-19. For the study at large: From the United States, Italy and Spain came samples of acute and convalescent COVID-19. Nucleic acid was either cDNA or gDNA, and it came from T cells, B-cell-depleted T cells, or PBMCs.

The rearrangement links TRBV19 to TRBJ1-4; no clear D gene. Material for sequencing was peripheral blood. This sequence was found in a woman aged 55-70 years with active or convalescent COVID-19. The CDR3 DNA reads TGTGCCAGTAGTATGAGAGGGCCCCCCTTCGGGGAAAAACTGTTTTTT. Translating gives CASSMRGPPFGEKLFF.